This T cell receptor (beta chain) comes out of a study of CD8 T cells in ankylosing spondylitis. Study-level points and caveats: One TCR beta motif, made up of under ten highly homologous variants, appeared characteristic of ankylosing spondylitis blood. Disease-linked clones reportedly concentrated significantly in matched ankylosing spondylitis synovial fluid.

Notes on this clonotype: Its matching antigen is unknown.

5'-RACE, quantitative and with molecular barcodes, yielded the TCR beta libraries. TCRdb itself ran the 5' RACE reads through MiXCR, one entry per CDR3 protein. The sample lists 250,000 to 350,000 distinct CDR3 sequences; 15% to 25% were seen once. Input material: blood, either unsorted or a sorted T cell fraction (not recorded which). This receptor was identified in a male donor with ankylosing spondylitis or in good health (not recorded which).

The CDR3: CASSLDSRHNEQFF. CDR3 sequence (DNA): TGCGCCAGCAGCTTGGATAGCCGCCACAATGAGCAGTTCTTC. The chain carries TRBV5-1 and TRBJ2-1; D not resolved. From germline, CDR1 is SGHRS and CDR2 YFSETQ. Trimming shortened V by 0 bases and J by 5 bases, and 9 bases separated the two germline ends. The CDR3 extends over 14 amino acids.